The TCR beta chain under discussion was sequenced for a study of blood T cell repertoires in COVID-19. The repertoire was sequenced with immunoSEQ multiplex PCR; TCRdb's copy has only in-frame clones and lacks some. This table has about 220,000 clones, 80% to 90% appearing once. The length of the CDR3 is 13 residues. The V end was cut by 4 bases, the J end by 4 bases, with 9 bases between. The germline CDR1 and CDR2 sequences are SGHTA and FQGTGA. The chain uses TRBV7-3 and TRBJ2-3; perhaps TRBD2 as D (6 bases). This clonotype was sampled from a man in his forties or fifties with active or convalescent COVID-19. Material for sequencing was peripheral blood. The CDR3 spells CASSSRESDTQYF. Written as DNA, the CDR3 is TGTGCCAGCAGCTCCCGGGAGTCAGATACGCAGTATTTT.